What follows is one T cell receptor beta chain and its context. The target antigen is unknown. The data derive from a study of T-cell memory formation after mild COVID-19. V was pared by 3 bases and J by 3 bases, with 7 bases of the junction left unmatched. CDR1 and CDR2 from the germline V gene are GTSNPN and SVGIG (reference sequence). There are 14 residues in the CDR3. General observations from the study: Pre-infection memory already had some responding clones, implying cross-reactive memory joined. CD8+ contracting clones occupied EMRA, while CD4+ ones occupied mainly CM and EM.

It was 5'RACE with constant-segment primers that produced the TCR alpha and TCR beta cDNA libraries, which carried sample barcodes and UMIs. TCRdb re-derived calls from the 5' RACE reads in MiXCR, one entry per CDR3 protein. The table records roughly 150,000 distinct CDR3 sequences, roughly 15% of them present only once. Input material: PBMCs or a T cell subset sorted from them (not recorded which). The chain couples TRBV30 to TRBJ2-7; 8 bases fit TRBD1. This TCR was sampled from an adult woman who had mild COVID-19 (a few samples of this study predate the infection). Cell type and time point are not known. The CDR3 sequence: CAWRSGGSFYEQYF. As DNA, the CDR3 is TGTGCCTGGAGGTCAGGGGGCTCTTTCTACGAGCAGTACTTC.